These T cell receptor beta chains were read from a single sample in a study of cytomegalovirus exposure and HLA in healthy donors. Clones were read by immunoSEQ multiplex PCR, and TCRdb kept only the in-frame ones, dropping some. The sample lists 200,000 to 250,000 clones; over 80% were seen once. Specimen: PBMCs. The receptors were gathered from a woman aged 45-65 years in good health and CMV-seropositive. Both conserved end residues are part of each CDR3.

>TRBV12-5
CASALTGLGSEAFF
>TRBV6-5
CASRPQGGNSPLHF
>TRBV4-1
CASSQGGVYSNQPQHF
>TRBV15
CATSRDPGGATEAFF
>TRBV30
CAWRGRRARDTEAFF
>TRBV4-3
CASSQELLDRGYGYTF
>TRBV28
CASSLGQLNTEAFF
>TRBV19
CASSIAPSSYNSPLHF
>TRBV7-3
CASSATGGAGNEQFF
>TRBV2
CASSEGQGDTDTQYF
>TRBV27
CASRNYRMNTGELFF
>TRBV7-2
CASSLVPDGSYEQYF
>TRBV6-5
CASTPSDRATEAFF
>TRBV27
CASRPRGNTNEKLFF
>TRBV5-1
CASSTGGDTGELFF
>TRBV9
CASSVAEGRTEAFF
>TRBV29-1
CSVEDPRADYGYTF
>TRBV7-9
CASSRDTERGYTF
>TRBV11-2
CASSLGPLAGETTDTQYF
>TRBV7-8
CASSLGQQETQYF
>TRBV5-1
CASSLVPQGSGNTIYF
>TRBV5-1
CASSLNLEETQYF
>TRBV6-6
CASSSRQVNYGYTF
>TRBV9
CASSGPMLTGTSTDTQYF
>TRBV9
CASSTQTGINTEAFF
>TRBV4-2
CASSQDRGDYGYTF
>TRBV28
CASRWDRGLPGNTIYF
>TRBV19
CASSITRAAGNYGYTF
>TRBV7-8
CASSLGLEQETQYF
>TRBV19
CASRRGSGANVLTF
>TRBV5-6
CASSLVQLAGMRTDTQYF
>TRBV19
CASSIRGSSYEQYF
>TRBV11-2
CASSLGLGRAQYF
>TRBV5-3
CARSKGQGANNEQFF
>TRBV27
CASSRNPGGNTEAFF
>TRBV27
CASSLLSSSPLHF
>TRBV6-5
CASSYHQGESYEQYF
>TRBV5-1
CASRPNTGTVDSPLHF
>TRBV7-9
CASSSGFDEKLFF
>TRBV7-8
CASSLARQRVNQPQHF
>TRBV6-5
CASRLQKNYGYTF
>TRBV5-1
CASSSDRGNYGYTF
>TRBV5-1
CASSLGTGTFYGYTF
>TRBV19
CASSILVLRADTGELFF
>TRBV5-5
CASSSGGTRIHEQYF
>TRBV10-3
CAISGSGTGLYNEQFF
>TRBV14
CASSRLTGIRNTIYF
>TRBV19
CASRNNLGTSYYGYTF
>TRBV4-1
CASSHGTPAQSYNEQFF
>TRBV2
CASTHRDRGMNTEAFF
>TRBV18
CASSPSDGYTF
>TRBV7-9
CASTPTGGSGANVLTF
>TRBV5-1
CASSLIQGGTEAFF